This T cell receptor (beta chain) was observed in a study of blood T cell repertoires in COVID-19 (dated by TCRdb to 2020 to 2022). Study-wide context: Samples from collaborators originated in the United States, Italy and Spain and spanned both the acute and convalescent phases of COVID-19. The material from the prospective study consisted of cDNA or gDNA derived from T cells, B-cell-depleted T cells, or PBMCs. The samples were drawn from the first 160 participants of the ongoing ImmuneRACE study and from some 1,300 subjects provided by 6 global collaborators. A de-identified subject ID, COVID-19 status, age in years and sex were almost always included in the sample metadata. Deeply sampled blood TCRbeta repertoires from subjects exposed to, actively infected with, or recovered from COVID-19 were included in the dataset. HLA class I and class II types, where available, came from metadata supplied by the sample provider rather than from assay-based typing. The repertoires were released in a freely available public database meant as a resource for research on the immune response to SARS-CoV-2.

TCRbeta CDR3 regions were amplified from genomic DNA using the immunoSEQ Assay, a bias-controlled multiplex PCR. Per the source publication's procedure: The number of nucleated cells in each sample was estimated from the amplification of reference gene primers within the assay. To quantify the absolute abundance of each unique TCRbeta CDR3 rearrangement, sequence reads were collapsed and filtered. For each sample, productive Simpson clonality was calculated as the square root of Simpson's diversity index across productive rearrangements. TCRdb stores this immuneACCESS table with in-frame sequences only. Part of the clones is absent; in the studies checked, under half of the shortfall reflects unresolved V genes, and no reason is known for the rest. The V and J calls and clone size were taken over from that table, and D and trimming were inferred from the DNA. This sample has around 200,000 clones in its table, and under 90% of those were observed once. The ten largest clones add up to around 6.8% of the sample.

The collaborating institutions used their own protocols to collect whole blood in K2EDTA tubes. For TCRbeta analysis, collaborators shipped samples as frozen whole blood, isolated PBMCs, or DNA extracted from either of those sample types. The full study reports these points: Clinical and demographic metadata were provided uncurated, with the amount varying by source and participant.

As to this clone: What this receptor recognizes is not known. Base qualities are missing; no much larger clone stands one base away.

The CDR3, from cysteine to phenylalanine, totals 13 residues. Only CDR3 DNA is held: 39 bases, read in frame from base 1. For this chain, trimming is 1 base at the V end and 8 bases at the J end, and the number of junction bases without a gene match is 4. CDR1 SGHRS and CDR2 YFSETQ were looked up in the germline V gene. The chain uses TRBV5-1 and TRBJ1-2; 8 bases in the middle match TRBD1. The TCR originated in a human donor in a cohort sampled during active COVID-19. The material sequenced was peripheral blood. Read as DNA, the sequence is TGCGCCAGCAGCTTGCAGGGGGCCGGAGGCTACACCTTC. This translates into CASSLQGAGGYTF. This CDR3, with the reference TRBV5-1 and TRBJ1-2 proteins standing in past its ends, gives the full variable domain KAGVTQTPRYLIKTRGQQVTLSCSPISGHRSVSWYQQTPGQGLQFLFEYFSETQRNKGNFPGRFSGRQFSNSRSEMNVSTLELGDSALYLCASSLQGAGGYTFGSGTRLTVV.